These 7 T cell receptor beta chains came from one sample sequenced in a study of blood T cell repertoires in COVID-19. TCRdb's table, derived via immunoSEQ multiplex PCR, lists solely in-frame clones and lacks some. The table has about 120,000 clones, approximately 83% seen once. What was sequenced was peripheral blood. Receptor source: a man older than 75 with acute or convalescent COVID-19.

The rearrangement joins TRBV29-1 to TRBJ1-2, with TRBD1 as a possible D gene (6 bases). V lost 6 bases to trimming and J lost 2 bases, with 22 bases between them. This CDR3 is built from 16 residues. Germline-derived CDR1 and CDR2 are SQVTM and ANQGSEA. The CDR3 region has the DNA TGCAGCGTGCACGACTCAGCGGGGGGGCAGAACTATGGCTACACCTTC. The encoded protein is CSVHDSAGGQNYGYTF.

This clone was seen a single time. The chain combines TRBV15 with TRBJ1-4; no clear D. There are 13 residues in the CDR3. CDR1 and CDR2 from the germline V gene are LNHNV and YYDKDF (reference sequence). V dropped 1 base and J dropped 16 bases, with 16 bases sitting between them. For the CDR3, the DNA is TGTGCCACCAGCAGAGCACATGACGGGGTTAGGTTTTTT. Its protein is CATSRAHDGVRFF.

The genes are TRBV5-5 and TRBJ2-7; 9 nucleotides agree with TRBD1. The length of the CDR3 is 16 residues. After removal of 4 bases from V and 2 bases from J, the junction contained 10 bases not matched to a gene. Germline V gives CDR1 SGHKS, CDR2 YYEKEE (reference sequence). The CDR3 DNA follows: TGTGCCAGCAGCCTGGGACAGGGTGTTAGGACCTACGAGCAGTACTTC. Protein product: CASSLGQGVRTYEQYF. The full variable domain, its missing parts supplied by reference TRBV5-5 and TRBJ2-7, is DAGVTQSPTHLIKTRGQQVTLRCSPISGHKSVSWYQQVLGQGPQFIFQYYEKEERGRGNFPDRFSARQFPNYSSELNVNALLLGDSALYLCASSLGQGVRTYEQYFGPGTRLTVT.

This clone has just one count. The chain combines TRBV12-5 with TRBJ1-2; D unclear. The length of the CDR3 is 15 residues. Trimming stripped 2 bases from V and 7 bases from J, with 17 bases between. Per the germline V gene, CDR1 is LGHNT and CDR2 is FRNRAP. The CDR3 bases are TGTGCTAGTGGTTTGATCCCGGCCGGGGATCCTGGCTACACCTTC. Translating gives CASGLIPAGDPGYTF.

This chain joins TRBV5-8 and TRBJ2-3, with D possibly TRBD2 on 5 matching bases. Per germline, CDR1 SGHTS and CDR2 YDEGEE. The CDR3 covers 13 residues. V shed 1 base and J shed 6 bases, with 9 bases lying between them. For the CDR3, the DNA is TGTGCCAGCAGCTTGAGAGAGGGTGATACGCAGTATTTT. It encodes CASSLREGDTQYF.

The rearrangement uses TRBV7-2 and TRBJ2-3, with TRBD2 identical over 11 bases. V shed 5 bases and J 11 bases; nucleotides not matched to a gene: 12. The length of the CDR3 is 15 residues. Germline CDR1 is SGHTA and CDR2 is FQGNSA. The CDR3 DNA sequence: TGTGCCAGCAGCCCATCTAGCGGGGGGCCGGCTAGGCAGTATTTT. Translating it yields CASSPSSGGPARQYF.

CDR3 nucleotide sequence: TGTGCCAGCAGCCCTGCTACTTCTCCCGAAGCTTTCTTT. Translating gives CASSPATSPEAFF. The gene calls are TRBV3-1 (or the pseudogene TRBV3-2) and TRBJ1-1; D remains ambiguous. V was cut by 4 bases and J by 8 bases, with 14 bases left in between. The CDR3 runs to 13 residues. Germline V gives CDR1 LGHDT, CDR2 YNNKEL (reference sequence).